One sample yielded the 31 T cell receptor beta chains listed below, sequenced in a study of a mutant IDH1 vaccine in newly diagnosed glioma. Described time point: week 23, last vaccination. Mutant IDH1 20-mer peptide, at 300 ug, made up each vaccine dose, with topical imiquimod. Sequencing was performed with immunoSEQ multiplex PCR; in TCRdb, only in-frame clones are kept and a portion is missing. This sample has 38,000 or so clones; 81% occur once, and the top ten carry about 5.5%. These receptors lack a known antigen. The source was PBMCs, collected from a glioma patient whose treatment included an IDH1 peptide vaccine. All receptors come from a man between 40 and 49 years old with glioma.

V usage is TRBV6-1 and J usage is TRBJ2-3; 13 bases agree with TRBD2. Looked up from germline, CDR1 is MNHNS and CDR2 is SASEGT. The ends lost 1 base at V and 0 bases at J; junction bases unmatched: 7. The CDR3 sequence is 19 residues long. CDR3 region: CASSEGGLAGTSSTDTQYF. The CDR3 region has the DNA TGTGCCAGCAGTGAAGGGGGACTAGCGGGGACCTCTAGCACAGATACGCAGTATTTT.

V and J are TRBV4-2 and TRBJ1-2; tentatively, D is TRBD1 (6 bases). The germline V and J ends were trimmed by 0 bases and 4 bases, with 21 bases remaining between them. Germline V CDR1 and CDR2: LGHNA, YNFKEQ. This CDR3 spans 18 amino acids. CDR3: CASSQENNRGGPSYGYTF. CDR3 DNA: TGTGCCAGCAGCCAAGAGAACAATAGGGGGGGCCCAAGCTATGGCTACACCTTC.

CDR3 region: CASSGAGLVFYEQYF. The DNA of the CDR3 is TGTGCCAGCAGTGGCGCAGGACTAGTGTTTTACGAGCAGTACTTC. V gene TRBV6-1 combines with J gene TRBJ2-7; 7 bases are shared with TRBD2. The CDR3 has 15 amino acids. J was trimmed by 4 bases and V by 4 bases; bases with no gene match: 10. Germline assignment: CDR1 MNHNS and CDR2 SASEGT.

V is TRBV2 and J is TRBJ1-1; D perhaps matches TRBD1 (6 bases). Germline lookup yields CDR1 SNHLY and CDR2 FYNNEI. The length of the CDR3 is 13 residues. V gave up 6 bases and J gave up 3 bases, with 11 bases separating them. In nucleotides, the CDR3 is TGTGCCAGCAGGCGGGGGGCGGACACTGAAGCTTTCTTT. Its translation: CASRRGADTEAFF.

Only one count was recorded for this clone. The rearrangement uses TRBV7-2 and TRBJ1-2, with a weak D call TRBD1 (6 bases). The V and J ends lost 0 bases and 0 bases respectively, with 11 bases between them. The CDR3 length is 16 residues. Per germline, CDR1 SGHTA and CDR2 FQGNSA. CDR3 bases: TGTGCCAGCAGCTTAGCCAGGGACATAGCTAACTATGGCTACACCTTC. Its translation is CASSLARDIANYGYTF.

This clone has a handful of counts. The rearrangement joins TRBV27 to TRBJ2-2, with 8 positions matching TRBD2. V was pared by 3 bases and J by 4 bases, with 10 bases of the junction left unmatched. CDR1 is MNHEY, CDR2 SMNVEV, per germline (reference sequence). There are 17 residues in the CDR3. The CDR3 here is CASSFGGASGTTGELFF. Written as DNA, the CDR3 is TGTGCCAGCAGTTTCGGGGGGGCTAGCGGCACCACCGGGGAGCTGTTTTTT.

This chain connects TRBV4-3 to TRBJ1-3, with D unresolved. CDR3 length: 16 residues. Looked up from germline, CDR1 is LGHNA and CDR2 is YSLEER. V was trimmed by 1 base and J by 0 bases, leaving 10 bases between them. The CDR3 bases are TGCGCCAGCAGCCAAGCACTGCCGAGCTCTGGAAACACCATATATTTT. Translating gives CASSQALPSSGNTIYF.

The rearrangement links TRBV2 to TRBJ2-3, with 7 bases identical to TRBD2. The CDR3 spans 18 residues. Trimming cost V 7 bases and J 4 bases; bases outside gene matches: 20. Germline lookup yields CDR1 SNHLY and CDR2 FYNNEI. In DNA form, the CDR3 reads TGTGCCAGCATAAAGGATTTACGGGGCGGGAGAGGCCCAGATACGCAGTATTTT. Its translation is CASIKDLRGGRGPDTQYF.

This chain uses TRBV7-2 with TRBJ1-5; D is unresolved. The V gene's germline CDR1 is SGHTA and CDR2 FQGNSA. Trimming pared 1 base from V and 4 bases from J, leaving 11 bases between. The CDR3 is 15 amino acids. In DNA, the CDR3 is TGTGCCAGCAGCTTAGATGGCAGACTAAATCAGCCCCAGCATTTT. It encodes CASSLDGRLNQPQHF.

The V and J genes are TRBV9 and TRBJ1-2; 10 bases map to TRBD1. Germline values: CDR1 SGDLS, CDR2 YYNGEE. CDR3 length equals 17 residues. The trim removed 4 bases at V and 8 bases at J, leaving 17 bases unmatched. CDR3 DNA sequence: TGTGCCAGCAGCTCCACCGGGACAGGGGCATTGTTGGACGGCTACACCTTC. As protein: CASSSTGTGALLDGYTF.

The V and J genes are TRBV21-1 and TRBJ2-7; the tabulated D call, TRBD1, remains unverified against the DNA. TRBV21-1 is a pseudogene locus. The CDR3 runs 16 residues. CDR3 protein: CASSKAVCGTGYGQYF. The CDR3 DNA sequence: TGTGCCAGCAGCAAAGCTGTGTGCGGGACAGGGTATGGGCAGTACTTC.

V usage is TRBV7-2 and J usage is TRBJ2-5; 7 bases agree with TRBD1. CDR3 length: 13 residues. Germline V CDR1 and CDR2: SGHTA, FQGNSA. J was trimmed by 3 bases and V by 3 bases; bases with no gene match: 1. The chain's CDR3 is CASSLDRKETQYF. CDR3 coding DNA: TGTGCCAGCAGCTTGGACAGGAAAGAGACCCAGTACTTC.

The chain links TRBV6-5 to TRBJ2-7, with unresolved D. The germline V and J ends were trimmed by 6 bases and 6 bases, with 9 bases remaining between them. The CDR3 totals 11 residues. Germline V gives CDR1 MNHEY, CDR2 SVGAGI. The CDR3 DNA follows: TGTGCCAGCAGCCACGTTGGCGAGCAGTACTTC. It yields the protein CASSHVGEQYF.

In DNA, the CDR3 is TGCGCCAGCAGCCACAGGGGGGGAGGGGTCCTAAAAGGGTATGGCTACACCTTC. Encoded protein: CASSHRGGGVLKGYGYTF. The J gene is TRBJ1-2, the V gene TRBV4-3; 7 positions match TRBD1. J was trimmed by 5 bases and V by 3 bases; bases with no gene match: 18. Germline V CDR1 and CDR2: LGHNA, YSLEER. There are 18 residues in the CDR3.

The V call is TRBV18, the J call TRBJ2-1, with D uncertain. Trimming pared 6 bases from V and 2 bases from J, leaving 14 bases between. This CDR3 is 15 amino acids long. CDR1 is KGHSH, CDR2 LQKENI, per germline. The CDR3 DNA reads as TGTGCCAGCTCTACCGGAATAGTAACCTACAATGAGCAGTTCTTC. This encodes CASSTGIVTYNEQFF. The variable domain in full, with the rest retrieved from reference TRBV18 and TRBJ2-1, is NAGVMQNPRHLVRRRGQEARLRCSPMKGHSHVYWYRQLPEEGLKFMVYLQKENIIDESGMPKERFSAEFPKEGPSILRIQQVVRGDSAAYFCASSTGIVTYNEQFFGPGTRLTVL.

This sequence joins TRBV18 and TRBJ2-2; 9 bases fit TRBD1. Germline V lookup: CDR1 KGHSH, CDR2 LQKENI. Trimming took 2 bases from V and 4 from J; bases not matched to a gene: 2. CDR3 size: 15 residues. The CDR3 DNA reads as TGTGCCAGCTCACCAGGACAGGGGAGCACCGGGGAGCTGTTTTTT. This translates into CASSPGQGSTGELFF. The variable domain in full, with the rest retrieved from reference TRBV18 and TRBJ2-2, is NAGVMQNPRHLVRRRGQEARLRCSPMKGHSHVYWYRQLPEEGLKFMVYLQKENIIDESGMPKERFSAEFPKEGPSILRIQQVVRGDSAAYFCASSPGQGSTGELFFGEGSRLTVL.

The chain carries TRBV7-9 and TRBJ2-2, with 9 positions matching TRBD1. V shed 6 bases and J 6 bases; nucleotides not matched to a gene: 2. The germline V gene encodes CDR1 SEHNR and CDR2 FQNEAQ (reference sequence). The CDR3 is made up of 13 amino acids. The CDR3, as DNA: TGTGCCAGCAGGGGGACAGGGCCCGGGGAGCTGTTTTTT. The encoded protein is CASRGTGPGELFF.

This chain uses TRBV21-1 with TRBJ1-3; the table assigns TRBD1, which was not confirmed against the DNA. TRBV21-1 is tagged as a pseudogene. The CDR3 totals 17 residues. CDR3 in amino acids: CASSITAGTGTGNTIYF. The CDR3 DNA follows: TGTGCCAGCAGCATTACCGCCGGGACAGGGACTGGAAACACCATATATTTT.

The rearrangement joins TRBV4-3 to TRBJ2-3; 8 bases fit TRBD2. The germline V gene encodes CDR1 LGHNA and CDR2 YSLEER. V trimming: 3 bases; J trimming: 3 bases; junction bases outside the gene matches: 20. The CDR3 totals 20 residues. The CDR3 protein is CASSQRIQAMGLDVTDTQYF. DNA for the CDR3: TGCGCCAGCAGCCAGCGAATACAAGCAATGGGACTAGACGTGACAGATACGCAGTATTTT.

The chain couples TRBV7-9 to TRBJ2-7; TRBD2 is a possible D gene (6 bases). Germline-derived CDR1 and CDR2 are SEHNR and FQNEAQ (reference sequence). Deletions cut 5 bases from V and 5 bases from J, with 13 bases between. CDR3 length equals 13 residues. The CDR3 here is CASSPGVGDEQYF. The CDR3 DNA follows: TGTGCCAGCAGCCCGGGGGTCGGAGACGAGCAGTACTTC.

CDR3 sequence reads: CASSPTGNNQPQHF. DNA for the CDR3: TGTGCCAGCTCACCTACAGGTAACAATCAGCCCCAGCATTTT. This chain links TRBV18 with TRBJ1-5, with D maybe TRBD1 (5 bases). CDR1 and CDR2 (germline): KGHSH, LQKENI. The CDR3 length is 14 residues. With 3 bases removed from V and 3 bases from J, the gap between germline ends came to 9 bases.

This clone showed up just once. The chain combines TRBV2 with TRBJ1-3; 8 bases fit TRBD1. The CDR3 contains 15 residues. Germline CDR1 is SNHLY and CDR2 is FYNNEI. Losses at the gene ends were 1 base for V and 7 bases for J; bases not matched to a gene: 6. The CDR3 DNA follows: TGTGCCAGCAGTGAAGGCGGGACAGGACGGAACACCATATATTTT. Translating it yields CASSEGGTGRNTIYF.

This clone was counted a single time. The V gene is TRBV9, the J gene TRBJ2-3; possible D gene TRBD2, 5 bases. The CDR3 is 15 amino acids. V gave up 2 bases and J gave up 0 bases, with 10 bases separating them. CDR1 is SGDLS and CDR2 is YYNGEE in the germline V gene. CDR3 amino acids: CASSVTGKSTDTQYF. As DNA, the CDR3 is TGTGCCAGCAGCGTTACCGGGAAGAGCACAGATACGCAGTATTTT.

This chain uses TRBV7-8 with TRBJ2-1; D is undetermined. Germline V lookup: CDR1 SGHVS, CDR2 FQNEAQ. The germline V and J ends were trimmed by 5 bases and 7 bases, with 9 bases remaining between them. CDR3 size: 12 residues. The CDR3: CASSQDGNEQFF. The CDR3, as DNA: TGTGCCAGCAGCCAGGACGGGAATGAGCAGTTCTTC.

This clone was observed a handful of times. The rearrangement links TRBV19 to TRBJ2-7, with 9 bases that match TRBD2. The CDR3 length is 14 residues. Trimming cost V 3 bases and J 7 bases; bases outside gene matches: 7. CDR1 LNHDA and CDR2 SQIVND come from the germline V gene (reference sequence). The CDR3 sequence is CASSILAGGREQYF. For the CDR3, the DNA is TGTGCCAGTAGTATTCTGGCGGGGGGGAGAGAGCAGTACTTC. Based on the CDR3 plus reference TRBV19 and TRBJ2-7, the full variable domain is DGGITQSPKYLFRKEGQNVTLSCEQNLNHDAMYWYRQDPGQGLRLIYYSQIVNDFQKGDIAEGYSVSREKKESFPLTVTSAQKNPTAFYLCASSILAGGREQYFGPGTRLTVT.

The rearrangement uses TRBV7-6 and TRBJ2-5; D perhaps matches TRBD1 (5 bases). The assigned J gene may be wrong: the sequence end matches TRBJ2-7 better. Germline CDR1 SGHVS, CDR2 FNYEAQ. CDR3 length: 15 amino acids. For the CDR3, the DNA is TGTGCCAGCAGCTTATTGTCGGACACGATTGGCGAGCAGTACTTC. It codes for CASSLLSDTIGEQYF.

This sequence joins TRBV6-6 and TRBJ1-1; D is undetermined. Trimming cost V 5 bases and J 3 bases, with 13 bases left between them. The CDR3 contains 14 residues. The germline V gene has CDR1 MNHNY and CDR2 SVGAGI (reference sequence). The CDR3 loop is CASSDRLGYTEAFF. The CDR3 DNA is TGTGCCAGCAGTGACCGATTGGGGTACACTGAAGCTTTCTTT.

This chain links TRBV10-3 with TRBJ1-1, with D perhaps matching TRBD1 (5 bases). Germline V gene sequence: CDR1 ENHRY, CDR2 SYGVKD. Trimming stripped 4 bases from V and 0 bases from J, with 15 bases between. This CDR3 comprises 16 residues. The CDR3 nucleotides are TGTGCCATCAGTGGGGGGATGGACGGAATGAACACTGAAGCTTTCTTT. Its translation is CAISGGMDGMNTEAFF.

For the CDR3, the DNA is TGTGCCAGCACCCCGGACGGTGGCTTTTACGAGCAGTACTTC. It codes for CASTPDGGFYEQYF. This rearrangement joins TRBV28 to TRBJ2-7; the D is unclear. The CDR3 spans 14 residues. V shed 7 bases and J shed 4 bases, with 17 bases lying between them. Germline-derived CDR1 and CDR2 are MDHEN and SYDVKM.

The rearrangement uses TRBV7-2 and TRBJ2-7; 8 bases agree with TRBD1. This CDR3 spans 14 amino acids. V lost 5 bases to trimming and J lost 0 bases; unmatched junction nucleotides: 3. Germline V lookup: CDR1 SGHTA, CDR2 FQGNSA. The CDR3 nucleotides are TGTGCCAGCAGCCTGGACAGGGTCTCCTACGAGCAGTACTTC. It is translated as CASSLDRVSYEQYF.

A remark on this clone: At one boundary the junction diverges from the germline segment, which might be a read error. The V call is TRBV9, the J call TRBJ1-4, with TRBD1 as a possible D gene (5 bases). CDR1 is SGDLS, CDR2 YYNGEE, per germline. This CDR3 is 14 amino acids long. As DNA, the CDR3 is TGTGCCAGCAGCGTAACCGGGACTACTGAAAAACTGTTTTTT. Its translation: CASSVTGTTEKLFF. The complete variable domain, with remaining parts taken from reference TRBV9 and TRBJ1-4, reads DSGVTQTPKHLITATGQRVTLRCSPRSGDLSVYWYQQSLDQGLQFLIQYYNGEERAKGNILERFSAQQFPDLHSELNLSSLELGDSALYFCASSVTGTTEKLFFGSGTQLSVL.